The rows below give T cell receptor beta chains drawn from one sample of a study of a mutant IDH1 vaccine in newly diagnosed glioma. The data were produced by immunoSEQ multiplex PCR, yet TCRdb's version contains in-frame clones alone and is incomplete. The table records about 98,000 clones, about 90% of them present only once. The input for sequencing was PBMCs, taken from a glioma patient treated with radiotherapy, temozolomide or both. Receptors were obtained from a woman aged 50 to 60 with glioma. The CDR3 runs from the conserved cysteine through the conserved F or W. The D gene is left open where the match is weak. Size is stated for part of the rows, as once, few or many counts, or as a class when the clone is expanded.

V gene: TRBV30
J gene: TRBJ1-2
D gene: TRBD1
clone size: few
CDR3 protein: CAWSDRTGYGGYTF
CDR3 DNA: TGTGCCTGGAGTGACAGGACAGGGTACGGCGGCTACACCTTC

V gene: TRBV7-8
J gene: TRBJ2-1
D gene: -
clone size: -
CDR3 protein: CASSFWDSSYNEQFF
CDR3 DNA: TGTGCCAGCAGCTTCTGGGACTCATCCTACAATGAGCAGTTCTTC

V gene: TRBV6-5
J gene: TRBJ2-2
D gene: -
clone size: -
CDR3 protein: CASTKILRDTGELFF
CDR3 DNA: TGTGCCAGCACTAAAATCCTGCGAGACACCGGGGAGCTGTTTTTT

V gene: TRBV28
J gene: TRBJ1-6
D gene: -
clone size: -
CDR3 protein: CASRITETYNSPLHF
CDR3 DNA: TGTGCCAGCAGAATCACAGAGACCTATAATTCACCCCTCCACTTT

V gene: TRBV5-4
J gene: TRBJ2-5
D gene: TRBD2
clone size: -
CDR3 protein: CASSRGGAKVYQETQYF
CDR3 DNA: TGTGCCAGCAGCCGCGGGGGGGCCAAAGTATACCAAGAGACCCAGTACTTC

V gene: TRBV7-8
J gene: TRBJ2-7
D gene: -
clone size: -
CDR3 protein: CASSVRDWIYEQYF
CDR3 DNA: TGTGCCAGCAGCGTTCGGGACTGGATCTACGAGCAGTACTTC

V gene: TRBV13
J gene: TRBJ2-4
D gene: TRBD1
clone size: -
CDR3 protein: CASSYTGGPTKNIQYF
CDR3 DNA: TGTGCCAGCAGCTATACAGGGGGCCCGACCAAAAACATTCAGTACTTC

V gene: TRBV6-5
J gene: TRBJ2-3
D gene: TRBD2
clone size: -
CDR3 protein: CASSFGLADTQYF
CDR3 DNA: TGTGCCAGCAGTTTCGGACTAGCGGATACGCAGTATTTT

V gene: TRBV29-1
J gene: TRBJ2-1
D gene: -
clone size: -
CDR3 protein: CSVGSGEQFF
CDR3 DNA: TGCAGCGTGGGATCCGGGGAGCAGTTCTTC

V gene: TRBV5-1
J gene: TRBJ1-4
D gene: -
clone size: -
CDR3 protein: CASSLVGAANEKLFF
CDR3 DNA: TGCGCCAGCAGCTTGGTGGGGGCGGCTAATGAAAAACTGTTTTTT

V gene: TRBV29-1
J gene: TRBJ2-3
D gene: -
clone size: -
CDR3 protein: CSADGSTDTQYF
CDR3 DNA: TGCAGCGCCGACGGCAGCACAGATACGCAGTATTTT

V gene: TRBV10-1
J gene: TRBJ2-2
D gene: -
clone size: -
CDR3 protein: CASRQGPTGELFF
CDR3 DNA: TGCGCCAGCAGACAGGGACCCACCGGGGAGCTGTTTTTT

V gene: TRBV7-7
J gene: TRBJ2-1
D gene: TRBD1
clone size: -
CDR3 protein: CASSLADRVNEQFF
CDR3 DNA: TGTGCTAGCAGCTTAGCGGACAGGGTCAATGAGCAGTTCTTC

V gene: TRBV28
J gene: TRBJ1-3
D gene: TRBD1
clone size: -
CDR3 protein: CASSSQGAGGNTIYF
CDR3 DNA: TGTGCCAGCAGTTCACAGGGGGCCGGAGGAAACACCATATATTTT